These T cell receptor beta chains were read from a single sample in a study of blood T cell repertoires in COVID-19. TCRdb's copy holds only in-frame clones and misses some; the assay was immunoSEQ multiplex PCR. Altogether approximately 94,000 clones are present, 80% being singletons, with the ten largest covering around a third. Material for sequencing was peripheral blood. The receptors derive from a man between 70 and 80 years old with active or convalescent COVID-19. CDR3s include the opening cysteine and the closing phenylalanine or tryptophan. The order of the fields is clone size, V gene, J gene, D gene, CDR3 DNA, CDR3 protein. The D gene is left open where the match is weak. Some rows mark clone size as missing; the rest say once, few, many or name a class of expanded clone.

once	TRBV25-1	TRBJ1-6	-	TGTGCCAGCAGTGAATATACAGAAATAAATTCACCCCTCCACTTT	CASSEYTEINSPLHF
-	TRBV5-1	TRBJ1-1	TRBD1	TGCGCCAGCAGCCTTGGACAGGACTTGCCGAACACTGAAGCTTTCTTT	CASSLGQDLPNTEAFF
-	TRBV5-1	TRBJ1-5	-	TGCGCCAGCAGCTTGTCTCCGGACAGAGCTCAGCCCCAGCATTTT	CASSLSPDRAQPQHF
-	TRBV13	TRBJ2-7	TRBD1	TGTGCCAGCAGCTCACAGTGGGCGGGACAGGGTACTCACGAGCAGTACTTC	CASSSQWAGQGTHEQYF
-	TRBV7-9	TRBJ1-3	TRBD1	TGTGCCAGCAGCGGATTACAGGGGAGAAACACCATATATTTT	CASSGLQGRNTIYF
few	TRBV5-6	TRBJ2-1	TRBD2	TGTGCCAGCAGCGTCCCACTAGCGGGGCGTCACAATGAGCAGTTCTTC	CASSVPLAGRHNEQFF
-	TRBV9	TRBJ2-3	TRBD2	TGTGCCAGCAGCGACGGAGCGGGGGGGGCCCCAGATACGCAGTATTTT	CASSDGAGGAPDTQYF
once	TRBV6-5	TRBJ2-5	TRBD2	TGTGCCACCCAGCGGGGGGACCAAGAGACCCAGTACTTC	CATQRGDQETQYF
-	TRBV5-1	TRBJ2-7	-	TGCGCCAGCAGCTTGGGGACAGACTGGTACGAGCAGTACTTC	CASSLGTDWYEQYF
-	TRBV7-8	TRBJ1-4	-	TGTGCCAGCACCTCAGGACAGAACCTTAATGAAAAACTGTTTTTT	CASTSGQNLNEKLFF
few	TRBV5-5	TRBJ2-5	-	TGTGCCAGCAGCTTGATACAGGGTGGGGTGGAGACCCAGTACTTC	CASSLIQGGVETQYF
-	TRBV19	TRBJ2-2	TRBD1	TGTGCCAGTAGTATAAAAACAGGGGCGGACACCGGGGAGCTGTTTTTT	CASSIKTGADTGELFF
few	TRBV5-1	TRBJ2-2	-	TGCGCCAGCAGCTTCAGTTCGAACACCGGGGAGCTGTTTTTT	CASSFSSNTGELFF
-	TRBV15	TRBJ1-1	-	TGTGCCACCAGCAGAGGGCAGGGTACTGAAGCTTTCTTT	CATSRGQGTEAFF
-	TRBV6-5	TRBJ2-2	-	TGTGCCAGCAGTTACCCTAGGGGGATGAGCACCGGGGAGCTGTTTTTT	CASSYPRGMSTGELFF
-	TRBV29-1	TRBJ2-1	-	TGCAGCGCTGGAGGAGAGCAGTTCTTC	CSAGGEQFF
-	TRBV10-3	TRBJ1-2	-	TGTGCCATCAGAGCTTTCTATGGCTACACCTTC	CAIRAFYGYTF
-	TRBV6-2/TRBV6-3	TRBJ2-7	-	TGTGCCAGCAGTTACTTCGGCACCCGCGGGGAGCAGTACTTC	CASSYFGTRGEQYF
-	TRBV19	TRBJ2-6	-	TGTGCCAGTAGTATAACAGGGTCTGGGGCCAACGTCCTGACTTTC	CASSITGSGANVLTF
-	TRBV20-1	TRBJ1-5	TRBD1	TGCAGTGCTAGTCGGCCGGGACAGGGGTATAAGCCCCAGCATTTT	CSASRPGQGYKPQHF
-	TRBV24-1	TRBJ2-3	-	TGTGCCACCAGTGATTTGCATACAGATACGCAGTATTTT	CATSDLHTDTQYF
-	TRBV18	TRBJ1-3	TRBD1	TGTGCCAGCTCACCTCAGGGGGCTGTCGGAAACACCATATATTTT	CASSPQGAVGNTIYF
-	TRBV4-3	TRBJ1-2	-	TGCGCCAGCAGCCAAGGGCCGCGCTCCCGCCTAGGGGATGGCTACACCTTC	CASSQGPRSRLGDGYTF
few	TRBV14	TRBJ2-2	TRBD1	TGTGCCAGCAGACCCACAGGGGCCGGGGAGCTGTTTTTT	CASRPTGAGELFF
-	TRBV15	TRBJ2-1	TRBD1	TGTGCCACCAGCAGGCCCGGGACAGGGGGAGATCGGCAGTTCTTC	CATSRPGTGGDRQFF
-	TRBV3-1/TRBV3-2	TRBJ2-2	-	TGTGCCAGCAGCCAAGAAGCGGGCATCGGGGAGCTGTTTTTT	CASSQEAGIGELFF
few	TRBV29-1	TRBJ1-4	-	TGCAGCGCGGGACTGACTAATGAAAAACTGTTTTTT	CSAGLTNEKLFF
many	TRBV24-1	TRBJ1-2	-	TGTGCCACCAGTGACTCCACACGCAGGGATAACTATGGCTACACCTTC	CATSDSTRRDNYGYTF
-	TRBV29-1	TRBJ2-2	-	TGCAGCGGAAATATAGGGGCCGGGGAGCTGTTTTTT	CSGNIGAGELFF
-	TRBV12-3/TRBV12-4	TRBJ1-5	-	TGTGCCAGCAGTTTATTGGGCCGGCGGCCCCAGCATTTT	CASSLLGRRPQHF
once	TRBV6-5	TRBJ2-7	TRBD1	TGTGCCAGCAGCCCGGACAGGGGAAGAGAGCAGTACTTC	CASSPDRGREQYF
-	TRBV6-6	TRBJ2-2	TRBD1	TGTGCCAGCACCCCGTCCCGCGTCTCACAGGGGAAGCTGTTTTTT	CASTPSRVSQGKLFF
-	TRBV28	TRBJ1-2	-	TGTGCCAGCACCCCGGGGGGGGAAGGCTATGGCTACACCTTC	CASTPGGEGYGYTF
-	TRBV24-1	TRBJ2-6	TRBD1	TGTGCCACCAGTGAGGACAGGGGGCGTGCTGGGGCCAACGTCCTGACTTTC	CATSEDRGRAGANVLTF
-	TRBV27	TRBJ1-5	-	TGTGCCAGCAGTATTAGCCGGGACACATTCTCCAATCAGCCCCAGCATTTT	CASSISRDTFSNQPQHF
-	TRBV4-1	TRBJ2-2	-	TGCGCCAGCAGCCAAGACGGTCTGAACACCGGGGAGCTGTTTTTT	CASSQDGLNTGELFF
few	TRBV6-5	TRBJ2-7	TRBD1	TGTGCCAGCAGTCCGTGGGGCGACAGGGTCGGCGAGCAGTACTTC	CASSPWGDRVGEQYF
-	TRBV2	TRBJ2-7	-	TGTGCCCACGGTCCCTCCCCGAGGCAGCAGTACTTC	CAHGPSPRQQYF
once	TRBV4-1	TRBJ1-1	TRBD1	TGCGCCAGCAGCCAAGCGGGACAGGGGGGGACTGAAGCTTTCTTT	CASSQAGQGGTEAFF
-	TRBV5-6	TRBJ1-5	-	TGTGCCAGCAGCTTGTCCGGGAGCAATCAGCCCCAGCATTTT	CASSLSGSNQPQHF
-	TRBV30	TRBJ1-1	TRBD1	TGTGCCTGTTCGCCCCAGGGGGCGAACACTGAAGCTTTCTTT	CACSPQGANTEAFF
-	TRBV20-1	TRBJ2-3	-	TGCAGTGCTATTGACTACGGAGATACGCAGTATTTT	CSAIDYGDTQYF
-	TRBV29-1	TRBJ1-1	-	TGCAGCGTTGGGCCCGGACACCTGAACACTGAAGCTTTCTTT	CSVGPGHLNTEAFF
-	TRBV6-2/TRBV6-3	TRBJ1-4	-	TGTGCCAGCAGTTACAGGCGGATTAATGAAAAACTGTTTTTT	CASSYRRINEKLFF
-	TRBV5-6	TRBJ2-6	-	TGTGCCAGCAGCCCTGACAGCCTCTCTGGGGCCAACGTCCTGACTTTC	CASSPDSLSGANVLTF
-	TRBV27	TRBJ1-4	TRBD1	TGTGCCAGCCGGAGTTTCACCATGGACAGGGAGAATGAAAAACTGTTTTTT	CASRSFTMDRENEKLFF
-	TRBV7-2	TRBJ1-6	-	TGTGCCAGCAGCGGACAGCTTTTTAATTCACCCCTCCACTTT	CASSGQLFNSPLHF
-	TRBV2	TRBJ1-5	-	TGTGCCAGCAGTGGAGGACAAAGCAATCAGCCCCAGCATTTT	CASSGGQSNQPQHF